One sample yielded the 14 T cell receptor beta chains listed below, sequenced in a study of naive and memory T cell subsets. Ligated cDNA underwent four rounds of PCR with nested alpha and beta constant region primers and SP2. From the 5' RACE reads, TCRdb called clonotypes with MiXCR, one entry per CDR3 protein. The table has about 59,000 distinct CDR3 sequences, 6% to 8.5% seen once. An oligonucleotide containing a UMI was ligated to the 3' end of TCR cDNA. These receptors all come from a female donor in good health.

This clonotype was detected many times. This chain links TRBV10-1 with TRBJ2-3, with 7 positions matching TRBD2. This CDR3 region has 14 residues. The J segment lost 1 base and the V segment lost 6 bases, leaving 4 bases of the junction unmatched. CDR1 is WNHNN and CDR2 is SYGVQD in the germline V gene (reference sequence). CDR3 DNA: TGCGCCAGCAGCAGCGGGGCGGGCACAGATACGCAGTATTTT. Translated, it gives CASSSGAGTDTQYF.

This clonotype was seen only a few times. This chain joins TRBV20-1 and TRBJ2-2, with unresolved D. V was shortened by 2 bases and J by 3 bases, with 13 bases between the two germline ends. This CDR3 contains 15 residues. Looked up from germline, CDR1 is DFQATT and CDR2 is SNEGSKA (reference sequence). CDR3 sequence (DNA): TGCAGTGCTAGAACACCGGGCTTTGACACCGGGGAGCTGTTTTTT. Translation gives CSARTPGFDTGELFF.

The V and J genes are TRBV7-2 and TRBJ1-5; the match to TRBD1 covers 8 bases. This CDR3 spans 16 amino acids. From germline, CDR1 is SGHTA and CDR2 FQGNSA. Trimming at V came to 2 bases and at J to 4 bases, leaving 7 bases not matched to a gene. CDR3: CASSLRQGIRNQPQHF. The DNA of the CDR3 is TGTGCCAGCAGCTTAAGACAGGGGATCCGAAATCAGCCCCAGCATTTT. The variable domain in full, with the rest retrieved from reference TRBV7-2 and TRBJ1-5, is GAGVSQSPSNKVTEKGKDVELRCDPISGHTALYWYRQSLGQGLEFLIYFQGNSAPDKSGLPSDRFSAERTGGSVSTLTIQRTQQEDSAVYLCASSLRQGIRNQPQHFGDGTRLSIL.

This clonotype was detected only a few times. This chain uses TRBV2 with TRBJ2-3; 7 nucleotides match TRBD1. Germline CDR1 reads SNHLY; CDR2 reads FYNNEI. The CDR3 covers 15 residues. Trimming removed 5 bases from V and 4 bases from J; junction bases left unmatched: 9. CDR3 protein: CASSKIRQGADTQYF. CDR3 DNA sequence: TGTGCCAGCAGTAAAATCCGACAGGGAGCAGATACGCAGTATTTT. The whole variable domain, filled in from reference TRBV2 and TRBJ2-3, reads EPEVTQTPSHQVTQMGQEVILRCVPISNHLYFYWYRQILGQKVEFLVSFYNNEISEKSEIFDDQFSVERPDGSNFTLKIRSTKLEDSAMYFCASSKIRQGADTQYFGPGTRLTVL.

This clonotype showed up just a few times. V gene TRBV7-2 combines with J gene TRBJ1-1; 8 bases map to TRBD1. Trimming at V came to 6 bases and at J to 1 base, leaving 10 bases not matched to a gene. There are 16 residues in the CDR3. CDR1 is SGHTA, CDR2 FQGNSA, per germline. Written as DNA, the CDR3 is TGTGCCAGCAGTTCCAGTCCGGGACAGGAGAACACTGAAGCTTTCTTT. It yields the protein CASSSSPGQENTEAFF.

This clonotype was seen ten or more times. This chain links TRBV12-3 or TRBV12-4 with TRBJ2-3, with no clear D. The CDR3 has 14 amino acids. Trimming stripped 6 bases from V and 4 bases from J, with 14 bases between. This chain's CDR3 is CASSRNSESDTQYF. In DNA, the CDR3 is TGTGCCAGCAGCCGGAACAGTGAATCAGATACGCAGTATTTT.

This clonotype was seen at least ten times. This chain joins TRBV6-1 and TRBJ2-3, with TRBD2 matching over 11 bases. Trimming removed 8 bases from V and 2 bases from J; junction bases left unmatched: 9. CDR3 length: 16 amino acids. Germline-derived CDR1 and CDR2 are MNHNS and SASEGT. In DNA, the CDR3 is TGTGCCAGCGAGCGCACTAGCGGGAGCCCCACAGATACGCAGTATTTT. This sequence encodes CASERTSGSPTDTQYF.

This clonotype was seen at least ten times. The chain employs TRBV2 and TRBJ1-1; D not resolved. V was shortened by 6 bases and J by 3 bases, with 2 bases between the two germline ends. Germline V gene sequence: CDR1 SNHLY, CDR2 FYNNEI. The CDR3 runs to 10 residues. CDR3 bases: TGTGCCAGCAGATACACTGAAGCTTTCTTT. Amino acid sequence: CASRYTEAFF.

The sample holds a few counts of this clonotype. The V and J genes are TRBV4-1 and TRBJ2-3; D is tentatively TRBD1 or TRBD2 (6 bases each). CDR3 length: 14 residues. Per the germline V gene, CDR1 is MGHRA and CDR2 is YSYEKL. V dropped 6 bases and J dropped 5 bases, with 15 bases sitting between them. CDR3 nucleotide sequence: TGCGCCAGCAGGAGGCCCGGGGGCCAAGATACGCAGTATTTT. Translating gives CASRRPGGQDTQYF.

This clonotype was seen a few times. This rearrangement joins TRBV13 to TRBJ1-5; TRBD1 aligns across 8 bases. Germline CDR1 and CDR2: PRHDT and FYEKMQ (reference sequence). Trimming at V came to 0 bases and at J to 7 bases, leaving 5 bases not matched to a gene. This CDR3 contains 15 residues. The CDR3 reads CASSLGTGDGQPQHF. The DNA for the CDR3 is TGTGCCAGCAGCTTAGGGACAGGGGACGGACAGCCCCAGCATTTT.

This clonotype was counted many times. CDR3 sequence: CASSQGHTEAFF. The CDR3 nucleotides read TGTGCCAGCAGCCAGGGGCACACTGAAGCTTTCTTT. The gene calls are TRBV3-1 and TRBJ1-1; possible D gene TRBD1, 5 bases. Germline V gene lookup returns CDR1 LGHDT and CDR2 YNNKEL (reference sequence). The CDR3 consists of 12 residues. Trimming left V 3 bases short and J 3 bases short, with 5 bases between.

This clonotype was observed at least ten times. This sequence joins TRBV29-1 and TRBJ2-5; D unclear. This CDR3 contains 13 residues. Germline V gene lookup returns CDR1 SQVTM and CDR2 ANQGSEA. V was cut by 2 bases and J by 5 bases, with 12 bases left in between. CDR3 bases: TGCAGCGTTGAACGAATGACGGCGGAGACCCAGTACTTC. It translates to CSVERMTAETQYF. The entire variable domain, with the rest obtained from reference TRBV29-1 and TRBJ2-5, is as follows: SAVISQKPSRDICQRGTSLTIQCQVDSQVTMMFWYRQQPGQSLTLIATANQGSEATYESGFVIDKFPISRPNLTFSTLTVSNMSPEDSSIYLCSVERMTAETQYFGPGTRLLVL.

The rearrangement joins TRBV6-1 to TRBJ2-1; D may match TRBD1 or TRBD2 (5 bases each). V shed 6 bases and J shed 4 bases, with 19 bases lying between them. Germline CDR1 reads MNHNS; CDR2 reads SASEGT. The CDR3 has 16 residues. DNA of the CDR3: TGTGCCAGCAGGGTACGTGTTGGGACGGGTTACAATGAGCAGTTCTTC. Amino acid sequence: CASRVRVGTGYNEQFF.

This clonotype was found many times. The chain has TRBV6-5 and TRBJ2-2, with 7 bases fitting TRBD2. Looked up from germline, CDR1 is MNHEY and CDR2 is SVGAGI. This CDR3 spans 17 amino acids. V gave up 5 bases and J gave up 2 bases; unmatched junction bases: 11. The CDR3 is CASSLAVGGGNTGELFF. In DNA form, the CDR3 reads TGTGCCAGCAGTCTAGCCGTGGGCGGGGGAAACACCGGGGAGCTGTTTTTT.